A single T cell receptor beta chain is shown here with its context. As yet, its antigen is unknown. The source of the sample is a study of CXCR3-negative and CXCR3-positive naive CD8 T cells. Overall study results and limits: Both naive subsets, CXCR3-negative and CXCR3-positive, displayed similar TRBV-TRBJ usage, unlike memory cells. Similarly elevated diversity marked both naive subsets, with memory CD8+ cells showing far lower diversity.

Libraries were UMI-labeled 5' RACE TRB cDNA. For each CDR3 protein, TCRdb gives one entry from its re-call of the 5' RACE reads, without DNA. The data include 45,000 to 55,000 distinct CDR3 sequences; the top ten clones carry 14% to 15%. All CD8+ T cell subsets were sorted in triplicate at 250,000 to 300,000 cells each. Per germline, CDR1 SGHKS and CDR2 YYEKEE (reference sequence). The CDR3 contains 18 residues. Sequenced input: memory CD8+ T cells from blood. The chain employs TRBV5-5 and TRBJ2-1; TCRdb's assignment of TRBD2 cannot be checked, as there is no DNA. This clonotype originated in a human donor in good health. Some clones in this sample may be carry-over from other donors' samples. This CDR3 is CASSFDGIAAGWRNEQFF.